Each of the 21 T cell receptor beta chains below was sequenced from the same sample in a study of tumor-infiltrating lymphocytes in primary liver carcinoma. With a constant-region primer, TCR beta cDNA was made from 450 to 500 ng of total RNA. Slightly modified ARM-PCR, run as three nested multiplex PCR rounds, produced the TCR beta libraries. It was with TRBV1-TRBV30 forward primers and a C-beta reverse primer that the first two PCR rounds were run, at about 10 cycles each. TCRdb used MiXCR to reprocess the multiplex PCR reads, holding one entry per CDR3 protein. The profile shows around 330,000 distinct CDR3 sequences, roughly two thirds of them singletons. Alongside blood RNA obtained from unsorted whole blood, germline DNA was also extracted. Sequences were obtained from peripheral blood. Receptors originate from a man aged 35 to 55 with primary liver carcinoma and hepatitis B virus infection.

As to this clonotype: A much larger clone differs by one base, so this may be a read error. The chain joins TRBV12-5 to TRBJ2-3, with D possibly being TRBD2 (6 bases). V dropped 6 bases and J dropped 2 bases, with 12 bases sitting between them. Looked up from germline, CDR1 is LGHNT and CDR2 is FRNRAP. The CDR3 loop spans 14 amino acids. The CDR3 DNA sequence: TGTGCTAGTGGGGGTAGCGGAGCCACAGATACGCAGTATTTT. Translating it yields CASGGSGATDTQYF.

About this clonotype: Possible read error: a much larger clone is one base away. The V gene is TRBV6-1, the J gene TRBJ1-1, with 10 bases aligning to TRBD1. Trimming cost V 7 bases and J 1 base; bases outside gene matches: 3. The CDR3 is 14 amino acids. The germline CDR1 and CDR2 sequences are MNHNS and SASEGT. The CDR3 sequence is CASNWDRGNTEAFF. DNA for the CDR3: TGTGCCAGCAACTGGGACAGGGGGAACACTGAAGCTTTCTTT.

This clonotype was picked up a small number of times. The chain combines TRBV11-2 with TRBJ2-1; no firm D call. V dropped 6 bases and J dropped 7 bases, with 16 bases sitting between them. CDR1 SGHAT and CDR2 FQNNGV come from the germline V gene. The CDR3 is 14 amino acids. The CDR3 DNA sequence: TGTGCCAGCAGGTCTGTTAGAGGTCGTAATGAGCAGTTCTTC. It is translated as CASRSVRGRNEQFF.

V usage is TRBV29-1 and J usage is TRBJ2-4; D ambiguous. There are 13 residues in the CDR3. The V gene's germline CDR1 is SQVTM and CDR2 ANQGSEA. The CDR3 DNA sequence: TGCAGTGTTTCCAATAGCAGGAGTGGCATTCAGTACTTC. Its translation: CSVSNSRSGIQYF.

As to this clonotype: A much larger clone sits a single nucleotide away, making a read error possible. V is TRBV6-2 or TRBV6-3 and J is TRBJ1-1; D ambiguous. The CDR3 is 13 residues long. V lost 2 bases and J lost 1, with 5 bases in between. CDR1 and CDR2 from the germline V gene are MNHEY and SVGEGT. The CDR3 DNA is TGTGCCAGCAGTTACGATTCGAACACTGAAGCTTTCTTT. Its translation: CASSYDSNTEAFF.

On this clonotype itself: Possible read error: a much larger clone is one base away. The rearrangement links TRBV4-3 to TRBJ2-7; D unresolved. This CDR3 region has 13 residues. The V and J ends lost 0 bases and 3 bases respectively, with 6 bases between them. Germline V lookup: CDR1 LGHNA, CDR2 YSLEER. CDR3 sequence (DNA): TGCGCCAGCAGCCAAGAGGCATACTACGAGCAGTACTTC. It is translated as CASSQEAYYEQYF.

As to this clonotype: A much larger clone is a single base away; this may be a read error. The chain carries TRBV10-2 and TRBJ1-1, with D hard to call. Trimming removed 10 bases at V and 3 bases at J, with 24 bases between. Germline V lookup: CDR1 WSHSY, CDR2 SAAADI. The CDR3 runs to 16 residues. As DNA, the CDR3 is TGCGCCAACATTCGATGGCCGACGGGAGGTCACACTGAAGCTTTCTTT. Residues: CANIRWPTGGHTEAFF.

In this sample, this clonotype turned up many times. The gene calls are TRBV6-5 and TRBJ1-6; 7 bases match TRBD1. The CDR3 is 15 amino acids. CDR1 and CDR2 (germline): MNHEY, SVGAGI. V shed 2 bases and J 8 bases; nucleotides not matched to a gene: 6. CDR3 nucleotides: TGTGCCAGCAGTTACGAGGGGGCTAGTGATTCACCCCTCCACTTT. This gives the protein CASSYEGASDSPLHF.

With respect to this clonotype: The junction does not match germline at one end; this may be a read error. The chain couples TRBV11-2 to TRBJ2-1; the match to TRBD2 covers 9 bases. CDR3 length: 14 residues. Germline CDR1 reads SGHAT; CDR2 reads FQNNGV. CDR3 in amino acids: CASSRLAEYNGQFF. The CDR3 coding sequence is TGTGCCAGCAGCCGACTAGCGGAGTACAATGGGCAGTTCTTC.

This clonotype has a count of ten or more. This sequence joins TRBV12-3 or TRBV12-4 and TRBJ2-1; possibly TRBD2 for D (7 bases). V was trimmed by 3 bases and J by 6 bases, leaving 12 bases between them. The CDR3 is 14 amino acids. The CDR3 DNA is TGTGCCAGCAGTTTTGGGGGGGCCGGCAATGAGCAGTTCTTC. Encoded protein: CASSFGGAGNEQFF.

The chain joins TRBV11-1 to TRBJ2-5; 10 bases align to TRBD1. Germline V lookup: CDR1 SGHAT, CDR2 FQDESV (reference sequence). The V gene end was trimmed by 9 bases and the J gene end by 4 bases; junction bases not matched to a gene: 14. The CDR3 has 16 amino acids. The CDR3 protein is CASSQGQGVIRETQYF. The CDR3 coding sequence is TGTGCCAGTAGCCAAGGACAGGGGGTAATTCGAGAGACCCAGTACTTC.

The CDR3 reads CASSLIPGQGIEQYF. Written as DNA, the CDR3 is TGTGCCAGCAGCTTAATTCCGGGACAGGGTATCGAGCAGTACTTC. The genes are TRBV7-8 and TRBJ2-7; 9 bases are shared with TRBD1. V gave up 2 bases and J gave up 6 bases; unmatched junction bases: 8. From germline, CDR1 is SGHVS and CDR2 FQNEAQ. The CDR3 consists of 15 residues.

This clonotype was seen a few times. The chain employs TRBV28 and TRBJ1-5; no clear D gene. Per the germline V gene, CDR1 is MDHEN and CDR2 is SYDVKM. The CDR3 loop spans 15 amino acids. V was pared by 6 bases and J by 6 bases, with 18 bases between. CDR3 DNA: TGTGCCAGCAGCCCCGCTCCCGCCTCCGGTCAGCCCCAGCATTTT. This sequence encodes CASSPAPASGQPQHF.

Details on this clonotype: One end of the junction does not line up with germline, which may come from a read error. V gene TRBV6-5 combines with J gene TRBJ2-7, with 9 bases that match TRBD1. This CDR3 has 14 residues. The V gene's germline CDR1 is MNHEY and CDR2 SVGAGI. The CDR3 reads CASGLGQGPYGQYF. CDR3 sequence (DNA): TGTGCCAGCGGTTTAGGACAGGGGCCCTACGGGCAGTACTTC.

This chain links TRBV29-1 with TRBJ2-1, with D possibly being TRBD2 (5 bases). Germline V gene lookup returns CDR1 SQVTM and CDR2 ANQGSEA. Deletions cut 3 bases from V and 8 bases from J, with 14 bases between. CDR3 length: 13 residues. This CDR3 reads CSVEDQVGDEQFF. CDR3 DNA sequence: TGCAGCGTTGAGGATCAGGTGGGAGATGAGCAGTTCTTC.

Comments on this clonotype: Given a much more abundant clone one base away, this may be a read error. The CDR3 loop reads CASGSFRSGGNNEQSF. The CDR3 DNA reads as TGTGCCAGCGGGTCTTTTAGGAGCGGAGGTAACAATGAGCAGTCCTTC. The chain carries TRBV11-2 and TRBJ2-1, with D possibly TRBD2 on 5 matching bases. CDR3 length: 16 amino acids. Germline V lookup: CDR1 SGHAT, CDR2 FQNNGV.

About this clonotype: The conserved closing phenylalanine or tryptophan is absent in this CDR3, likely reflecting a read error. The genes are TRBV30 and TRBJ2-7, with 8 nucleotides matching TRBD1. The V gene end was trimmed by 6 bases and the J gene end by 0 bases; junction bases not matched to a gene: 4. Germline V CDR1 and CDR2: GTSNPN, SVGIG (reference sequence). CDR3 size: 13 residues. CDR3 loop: CACTTGASYEQYL. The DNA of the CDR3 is TGTGCCTGTACGACAGGGGCCTCCTACGAGCAGTACCTC.

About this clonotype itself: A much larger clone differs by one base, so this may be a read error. The DNA for the CDR3 is TGCGTCAGCAGCCAAGAAGGCCCGGGACAGGCAAATAATTCACCCCTCCACTTT. Translation gives CVSSQEGPGQANNSPLHF. The chain is built from TRBV4-2 and TRBJ1-6, with TRBD1 matching 8 bases. Germline V gene data show CDR1 as LGHNA and CDR2 as YNFKEQ. The CDR3 has 18 amino acids.

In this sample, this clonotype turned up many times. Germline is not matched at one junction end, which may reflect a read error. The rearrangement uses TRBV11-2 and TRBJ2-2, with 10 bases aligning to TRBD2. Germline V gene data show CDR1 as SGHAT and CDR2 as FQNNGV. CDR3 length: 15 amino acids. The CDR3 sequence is CACSSGLAVTGELFF. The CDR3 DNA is TGTGCCTGCAGCTCCGGACTAGCGGTCACCGGGGAGCTGTTTTTT.

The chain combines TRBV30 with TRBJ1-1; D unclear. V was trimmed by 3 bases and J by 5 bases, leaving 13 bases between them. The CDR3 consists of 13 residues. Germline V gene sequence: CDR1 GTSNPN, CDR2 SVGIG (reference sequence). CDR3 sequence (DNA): TGTGCCTGGAGGGTAATGGGGAGGACTGAAGCTTTCTTT. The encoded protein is CAWRVMGRTEAFF. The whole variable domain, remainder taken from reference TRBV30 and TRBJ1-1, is SQTIHQWPATLVQPVGSPLSLECTVEGTSNPNLYWYRQAAGRGLQLLFYSVGIGQISSEVPQNLSASRPQDRQFILSSKKLLLSDSGFYLCAWRVMGRTEAFFGQGTRLTVV.

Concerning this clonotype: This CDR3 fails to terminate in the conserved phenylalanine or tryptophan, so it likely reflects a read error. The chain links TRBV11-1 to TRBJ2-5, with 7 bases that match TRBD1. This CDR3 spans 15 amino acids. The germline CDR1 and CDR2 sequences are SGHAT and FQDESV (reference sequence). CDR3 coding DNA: TGTGTCAGCAGCCTGGGGACAGCCCCGGTAGAGACCCAGTACCTC. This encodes CVSSLGTAPVETQYL.